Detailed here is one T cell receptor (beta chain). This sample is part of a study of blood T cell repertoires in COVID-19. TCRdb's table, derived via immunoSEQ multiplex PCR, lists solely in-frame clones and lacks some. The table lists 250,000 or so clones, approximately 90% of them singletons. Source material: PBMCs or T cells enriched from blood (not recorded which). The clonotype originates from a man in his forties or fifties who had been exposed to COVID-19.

CDR3 in DNA: TGTGCCAGCAGCCCGGGACAGCAGAATGAAAAACTGTTTTTT. This gives the protein CASSPGQQNEKLFF. V is TRBV11-2 and J is TRBJ1-4; 7 bases fit TRBD1. Germline V gives CDR1 SGHAT, CDR2 FQNNGV. The CDR3 loop spans 14 amino acids. The ends lost 5 bases at V and 5 bases at J; junction bases unmatched: 5.